This T cell receptor beta chain is from a study of post-analysis software for immune sequencing data. At the level of the study: Relapsing-remitting, secondary progressive and progressive-relapsing forms of multiple sclerosis all featured among disease courses. Overall study results and limits: The study found TRBV5-6, TRBV5-1 and TRBV20-1 among five or six TRBV segments more frequent in patients than controls. Samples from one preparation batch, clustered by F measure, grouped strongly together. Significantly lower normalized Chao1 diversity was seen in multiple sclerosis patients than in controls.

Concerning this clonotype: Its antigen remains unknown.

The V gene's germline CDR1 is SGHVS and CDR2 FNYEAQ. Losses at the gene ends were 5 bases for V and 5 bases for J; bases not matched to a gene: 12. The CDR3 consists of 15 residues. Sequencing libraries made from TCR beta cDNA carried unique molecular identifiers. A single record per CDR3 protein comes from TCRdb applying MiXCR to the PCR reads. The table includes about 760,000 distinct CDR3 sequences, roughly 30% detected once. The chain employs TRBV7-6 and TRBJ2-7, with 7 bases identical to TRBD1. The TCR sequence derives from a girl aged 10-17 years with multiple sclerosis. The sequenced material came from blood. The CDR3 DNA reads TGTGCCAGCAGCCTAGAAGAGACAGGGTGGAACGAGCAGTACTTC. Translating gives CASSLEETGWNEQYF. Combining the CDR3 with reference TRBV7-6 and TRBJ2-7 gives the whole variable domain GAGVSQSPRYKVTKRGQDVALRCDPISGHVSLYWYRQALGQGPEFLTYFNYEAQQDKSGLPNDRFSAERPEGSISTLTIQRTEQRDSAMYRCASSLEETGWNEQYFGPGTRLTVT.